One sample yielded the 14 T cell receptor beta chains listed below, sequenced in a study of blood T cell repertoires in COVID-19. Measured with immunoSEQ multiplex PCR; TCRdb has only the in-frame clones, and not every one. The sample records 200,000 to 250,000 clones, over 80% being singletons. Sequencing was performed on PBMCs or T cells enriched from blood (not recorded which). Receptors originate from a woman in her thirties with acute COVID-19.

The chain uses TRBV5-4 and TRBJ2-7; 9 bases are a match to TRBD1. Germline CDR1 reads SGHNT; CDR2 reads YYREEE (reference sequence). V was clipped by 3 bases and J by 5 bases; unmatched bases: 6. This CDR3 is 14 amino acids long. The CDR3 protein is CASSYRDRDHEQYF. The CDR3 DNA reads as TGTGCCAGCAGCTACCGGGACAGGGACCACGAGCAGTACTTC.

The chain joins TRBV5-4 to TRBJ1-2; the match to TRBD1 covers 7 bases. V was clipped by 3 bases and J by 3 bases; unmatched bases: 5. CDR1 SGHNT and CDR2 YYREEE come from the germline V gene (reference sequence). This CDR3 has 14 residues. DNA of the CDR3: TGTGCCAGCAGCTCGTCCGGGACAGACTATGGCTACACCTTC. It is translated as CASSSSGTDYGYTF.

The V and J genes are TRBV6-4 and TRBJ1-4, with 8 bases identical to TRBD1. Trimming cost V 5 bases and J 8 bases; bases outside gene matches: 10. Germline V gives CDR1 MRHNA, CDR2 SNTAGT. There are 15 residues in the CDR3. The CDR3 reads CASSLGQGKGEKLFF. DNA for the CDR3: TGTGCCAGCAGTCTCGGACAGGGAAAGGGGGAAAAACTGTTTTTT.

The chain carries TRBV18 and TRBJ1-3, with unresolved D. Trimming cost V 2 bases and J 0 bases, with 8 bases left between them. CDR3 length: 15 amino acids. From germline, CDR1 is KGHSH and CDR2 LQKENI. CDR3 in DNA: TGTGCCAGCTCACCAACCAGTTCCTCTGGAAACACCATATATTTT. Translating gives CASSPTSSSGNTIYF. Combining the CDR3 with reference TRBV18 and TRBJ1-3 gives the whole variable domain NAGVMQNPRHLVRRRGQEARLRCSPMKGHSHVYWYRQLPEEGLKFMVYLQKENIIDESGMPKERFSAEFPKEGPSILRIQQVVRGDSAAYFCASSPTSSSGNTIYFGEGSWLTVV.

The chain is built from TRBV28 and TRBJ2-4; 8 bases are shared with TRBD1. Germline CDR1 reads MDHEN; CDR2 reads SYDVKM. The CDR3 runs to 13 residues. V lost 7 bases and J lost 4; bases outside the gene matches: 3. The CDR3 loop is CASNDRGKNIQYF. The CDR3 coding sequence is TGTGCCAGCAACGACAGGGGAAAAAACATTCAGTACTTC.

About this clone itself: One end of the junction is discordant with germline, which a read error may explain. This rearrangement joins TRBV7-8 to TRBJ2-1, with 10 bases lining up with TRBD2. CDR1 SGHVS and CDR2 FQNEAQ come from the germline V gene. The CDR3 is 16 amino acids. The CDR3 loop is CASSLGLGAGGPGRLF. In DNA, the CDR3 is TGTGCCAGCAGCTTAGGGCTGGGAGCGGGGGGGCCGGGTCGACTCTTC.

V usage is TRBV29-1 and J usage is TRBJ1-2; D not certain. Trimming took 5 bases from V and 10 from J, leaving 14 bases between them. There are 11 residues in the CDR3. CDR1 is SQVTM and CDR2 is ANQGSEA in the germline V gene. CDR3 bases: TGCAGCGTTTGGTCAGATCCCGACTACACCTTC. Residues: CSVWSDPDYTF.

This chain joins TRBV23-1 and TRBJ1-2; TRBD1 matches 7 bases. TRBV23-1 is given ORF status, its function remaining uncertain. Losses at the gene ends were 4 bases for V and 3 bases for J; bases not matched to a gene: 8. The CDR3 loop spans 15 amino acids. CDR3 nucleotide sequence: TGCGCCAGCAGTCGCAGGGACAGACTATACTATGGCTACACCTTC. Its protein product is CASSRRDRLYYGYTF.

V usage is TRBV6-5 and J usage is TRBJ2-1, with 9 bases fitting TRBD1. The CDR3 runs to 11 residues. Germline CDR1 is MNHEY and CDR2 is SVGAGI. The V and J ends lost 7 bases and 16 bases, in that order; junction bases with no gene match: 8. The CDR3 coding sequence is TGTGCCAGCACTCACCGGGACAGGGTATTCTTC. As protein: CASTHRDRVFF.

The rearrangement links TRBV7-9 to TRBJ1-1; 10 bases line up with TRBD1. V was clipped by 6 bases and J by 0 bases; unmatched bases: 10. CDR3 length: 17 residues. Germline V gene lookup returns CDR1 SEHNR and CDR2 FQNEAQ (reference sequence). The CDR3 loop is CASRPRDRGSMNTEAFF. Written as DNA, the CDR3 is TGTGCCAGCAGACCCAGGGACAGGGGCTCCATGAACACTGAAGCTTTCTTT. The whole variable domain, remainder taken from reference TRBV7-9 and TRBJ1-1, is DTGVSQNPRHKITKRGQNVTFRCDPISEHNRLYWYRQTLGQGPEFLTYFQNEAQLEKSRLLSDRFSAERPKGSFSTLEIQRTEQGDSAMYLCASRPRDRGSMNTEAFFGQGTRLTVV.

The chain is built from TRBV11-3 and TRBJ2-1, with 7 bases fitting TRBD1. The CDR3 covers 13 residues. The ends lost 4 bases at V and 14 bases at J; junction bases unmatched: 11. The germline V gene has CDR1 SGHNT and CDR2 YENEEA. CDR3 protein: CASSSTGDDPKFF. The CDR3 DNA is TGTGCCAGCAGCTCCACAGGGGACGACCCAAAGTTCTTC.

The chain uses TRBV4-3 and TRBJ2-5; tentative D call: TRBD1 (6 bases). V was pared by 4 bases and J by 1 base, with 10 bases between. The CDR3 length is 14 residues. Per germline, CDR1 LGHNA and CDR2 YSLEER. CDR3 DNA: TGCGCCAGCAGCCTGGGACAAGGCCAAGAGACCCAGTACTTC. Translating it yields CASSLGQGQETQYF.

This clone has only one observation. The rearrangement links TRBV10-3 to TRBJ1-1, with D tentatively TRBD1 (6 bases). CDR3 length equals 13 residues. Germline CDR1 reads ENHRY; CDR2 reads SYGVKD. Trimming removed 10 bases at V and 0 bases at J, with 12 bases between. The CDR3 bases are TGTGCCACCCTAAGGGGGTTGAACACTGAAGCTTTCTTT. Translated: CATLRGLNTEAFF.

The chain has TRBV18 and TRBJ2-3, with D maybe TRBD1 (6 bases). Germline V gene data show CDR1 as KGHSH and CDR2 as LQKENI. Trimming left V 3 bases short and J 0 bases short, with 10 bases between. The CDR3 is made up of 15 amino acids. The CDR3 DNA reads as TGTGCCAGCTCACCCGGACAGTCTAGCACAGATACGCAGTATTTT. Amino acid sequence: CASSPGQSSTDTQYF.